These 25 T cell receptor beta chains were all obtained from the same sample, sequenced in a study of technical replicates of blood from four donors. Libraries were prepared by immunoSEQ multiplex PCR; TCRdb keeps only in-frame clonotypes and omits some of them. The data show roughly 16,000 clones, about 86% seen once. Input material: PBMCs. The receptors come from a human donor in good health.

The chain carries TRBV7-9 and TRBJ2-5; a possible D gene is TRBD2 (5 bases). Germline loops: CDR1 SEHNR, CDR2 FQNEAQ (reference sequence). CDR3 size: 14 residues. V gave up 5 bases and J gave up 5 bases, with 15 bases separating them. The DNA for the CDR3 is TGTGCCAGCAGCCCCTTAGCGACTGTGGAGACCCAGTACTTC. It codes for CASSPLATVETQYF. Using reference TRBV7-9 and TRBJ2-5 for the parts outside the CDR3, the full variable domain is DTGVSQNPRHKITKRGQNVTFRCDPISEHNRLYWYRQTLGQGPEFLTYFQNEAQLEKSRLLSDRFSAERPKGSFSTLEIQRTEQGDSAMYLCASSPLATVETQYFGPGTRLLVL.

This chain uses TRBV15 with TRBJ1-1; TRBD1 matches at 7 bases. CDR3 length: 15 amino acids. CDR1 is LNHNV, CDR2 YYDKDF, per germline (reference sequence). The V and J ends lost 1 base and 1 base, in that order; junction bases with no gene match: 3. The CDR3 loop reads CATSRGGTANTEAFF. CDR3 bases: TGTGCCACCAGCAGAGGTGGGACAGCGAACACTGAAGCTTTCTTT. Together with reference TRBV15 and TRBJ1-1, the CDR3 gives the full variable domain: DAMVIQNPRYQVTQFGKPVTLSCSQTLNHNVMYWYQQKSSQAPKLLFHYYDKDFNNEADTPDNFQSRRPNTSFCFLDIRSPGLGDTAMYLCATSRGGTANTEAFFGQGTRLTVV.

The genes are TRBV13 and TRBJ2-7, with D possibly matching TRBD1 (5 bases). The V and J ends lost 5 bases and 1 base respectively, with 9 bases between them. The CDR3 has 13 residues. Looked up from germline, CDR1 is PRHDT and CDR2 is FYEKMQ (reference sequence). CDR3 amino acids: CASSPTGSYEQYF. CDR3 DNA: TGTGCCAGCAGCCCCACAGGTTCCTACGAGCAGTACTTC.

The CDR3 nucleotides are TGCGCCAGCAGTGAGGGACAGGTCATGAACACTGAAGCTTTCTTT. This encodes CASSEGQVMNTEAFF. The J gene is TRBJ1-1, the V gene TRBV10-1; 7 bases align to TRBD1. The germline gives CDR1 WNHNN, CDR2 SYGVQD (reference sequence). The V segment lost 2 bases and the J segment 0 bases; nucleotides outside the gene matches: 3. CDR3 size: 15 residues.

The rearrangement links TRBV5-1 to TRBJ2-3, with a weak D call TRBD1 (6 bases). The V end lost 2 bases, the J end lost 2 bases, and 9 bases lay between the germline ends. Germline CDR1 reads SGHRS; CDR2 reads YFSETQ. The CDR3 spans 14 residues. The CDR3 spells CASSFGQFTDTQYF. The CDR3 DNA sequence: TGCGCCAGCAGCTTCGGACAGTTCACAGATACGCAGTATTTT.

V gene TRBV7-8 combines with J gene TRBJ2-1; no definite D call. The CDR3 runs to 11 residues. Germline V gene data show CDR1 as SGHVS and CDR2 as FQNEAQ. The V gene lost 3 bases and the J gene lost 5 bases, with 2 bases spanning the gap. CDR3 in DNA: TGTGCCAGCAGCTTTAACAATGAGCAGTTCTTC. It is translated as CASSFNNEQFF. Using reference TRBV7-8 and TRBJ2-1 for the parts outside the CDR3, the full variable domain is GAGVSQSPRYKVAKRGQDVALRCDPISGHVSLFWYQQALGQGPEFLTYFQNEAQLDKSGLPSDRFFAERPEGSVSTLKIQRTQQEDSAVYLCASSFNNEQFFGPGTRLTVL.

The chain joins TRBV19 to TRBJ2-4, with 13 bases lining up with TRBD2. Trimming cost V 3 bases and J 11 bases; bases outside gene matches: 4. The CDR3 runs 14 residues. Germline V lookup: CDR1 LNHDA, CDR2 SQIVND (reference sequence). CDR3 residues: CASSMGLAGTVQYF. CDR3 DNA sequence: TGTGCCAGTAGTATGGGACTAGCGGGAACCGTTCAGTACTTC. Full variable domain (rest looked up from reference TRBV19 and TRBJ2-4): DGGITQSPKYLFRKEGQNVTLSCEQNLNHDAMYWYRQDPGQGLRLIYYSQIVNDFQKGDIAEGYSVSREKKESFPLTVTSAQKNPTAFYLCASSMGLAGTVQYFGAGTRLSVL.

DNA of the CDR3: TGTGCCAGCAGTGAAGGTGCAGCGGGAAAAGGCAATGAGCAGTTCTTC. This sequence encodes CASSEGAAGKGNEQFF. V and J are TRBV6-1 and TRBJ2-1; 7 bases map to TRBD2. Germline loops: CDR1 MNHNS, CDR2 SASEGT. Losses at the gene ends were 1 base for V and 6 bases for J; bases not matched to a gene: 9. The CDR3 loop spans 16 amino acids.

The chain uses TRBV13 and TRBJ2-7, with D possibly matching TRBD1 (7 bases). Germline-derived CDR1 and CDR2 are PRHDT and FYEKMQ (reference sequence). The V gene lost 6 bases and the J gene lost 1 base, with 16 bases spanning the gap. The CDR3 covers 15 residues. The CDR3 loop is CASSEEQGGSYEQYF. The CDR3 coding sequence is TGTGCCAGCAGTGAAGAGCAGGGGGGATCCTACGAGCAGTACTTC.

The CDR3 here is CASSKALLLRGNSNQPQHF. CDR3 bases: TGTGCCAGCAGCAAAGCGCTTCTCCTACGGGGGAATAGCAATCAGCCCCAGCATTTT. This chain connects TRBV2 to TRBJ1-5; D is perhaps TRBD1 (5 bases). The CDR3 contains 19 residues. Per germline, CDR1 SNHLY and CDR2 FYNNEI. V was cut by 6 bases and J by 0 bases, with 24 bases left in between.

The chain links TRBV4-1 to TRBJ2-2; 9 bases line up with TRBD2. Per the germline V gene, CDR1 is MGHRA and CDR2 is YSYEKL. V gave up 0 bases and J gave up 6 bases; unmatched junction bases: 8. This CDR3 has 17 amino acids. The CDR3 nucleotides read TGCGCCAGCAGCCAAGATGACGCGGGAGGGTTTGCCGGGGAGCTGTTTTTT. This gives the protein CASSQDDAGGFAGELFF.

The gene calls are TRBV5-8 and TRBJ2-2; D unresolved. This CDR3 comprises 13 residues. The germline V gene has CDR1 SGHTS and CDR2 YDEGEE. The ends were cut back, 4 bases at V and 5 bases at J, with 9 bases in the middle. CDR3 DNA sequence: TGTGCCAGCAGCCCCTCGGTGACCGGGGAGCTGTTTTTT. Amino acid sequence: CASSPSVTGELFF.

The chain links TRBV15 to TRBJ2-7; 7 bases fit TRBD2. V shed 0 bases and J 7 bases; nucleotides not matched to a gene: 9. The CDR3 is 15 residues long. The germline V gene has CDR1 LNHNV and CDR2 YYDKDF (reference sequence). CDR3 coding DNA: TGTGCCACCAGCAGAGATCGTGCGGGAGCCAGTGAGCAGTACTTC. As protein: CATSRDRAGASEQYF.

The genes are TRBV28 and TRBJ2-2, with D possibly matching TRBD2 (6 bases). CDR3 length equals 17 residues. V was pared by 0 bases and J by 5 bases, with 16 bases between. The V gene's germline CDR1 is MDHEN and CDR2 SYDVKM. The DNA for the CDR3 is TGTGCCAGCAGTTTATGGCTAGTCGGGAGAGGGACCGGGGAGCTGTTTTTT. This sequence encodes CASSLWLVGRGTGELFF. Full variable domain (outside the CDR3, taken from reference TRBV28 and TRBJ2-2): DVKVTQSSRYLVKRTGEKVFLECVQDMDHENMFWYRQDPGLGLRLIYFSYDVKMKEKGDIPEGYSVSREKKERFSLILESASTNQTSMYLCASSLWLVGRGTGELFFGEGSRLTVL.

This rearrangement joins TRBV5-4 to TRBJ2-7; D ambiguous. Deletions cut 0 bases from V and 8 bases from J, with 12 bases between. This CDR3 contains 13 residues. Germline lookup yields CDR1 SGHNT and CDR2 YYREEE (reference sequence). The CDR3 sequence: CASSLEATPKQYF. Written as DNA, the CDR3 is TGTGCCAGCAGCTTGGAAGCCACCCCGAAGCAGTACTTC.

The gene calls are TRBV28 and TRBJ1-2; D remains ambiguous. Germline CDR1 reads MDHEN; CDR2 reads SYDVKM. Between the trimmed V and J ends, which lost 7 bases and 4 bases, there was a span of 13 bases. The CDR3 spans 13 residues. CDR3 residues: CASIRSGFYGYTF. For the CDR3, the DNA is TGTGCCAGCATCCGGAGCGGCTTCTATGGCTACACCTTC.

The sample holds one count of this clone. This chain connects TRBV4-1 to TRBJ2-3; D call uncertain. Trimming took 1 base from V and 2 from J, leaving 13 bases between them. The CDR3 runs to 16 residues. Germline loops: CDR1 MGHRA, CDR2 YSYEKL. Written as DNA, the CDR3 is TGCGCCAGCAGCCAAGGTATCACCAGTGTCACAGATACGCAGTATTTT. Translation: CASSQGITSVTDTQYF.

This chain links TRBV2 with TRBJ2-1, with 9 positions matching TRBD2. The ends lost 7 bases at V and 5 bases at J; junction bases unmatched: 6. The CDR3 runs to 14 residues. CDR1 and CDR2 from the germline V gene are SNHLY and FYNNEI. The CDR3 reads CASTGLAEDNEQFF. CDR3 sequence (DNA): TGTGCCAGCACGGGACTAGCCGAAGACAATGAGCAGTTCTTC.

The chain has TRBV7-9 and TRBJ1-4; maybe TRBD1 (5 bases). Trimming removed 2 bases at V and 7 bases at J, with 11 bases between. CDR1 and CDR2 (germline): SEHNR, FQNEAQ (reference sequence). This CDR3 contains 14 residues. The chain's CDR3 is CASSLSGDGEKLFF. Here the CDR3 DNA reads TGTGCCAGCAGCTTATCGGGGGATGGTGAAAAACTGTTTTTT.

The chain joins TRBV10-3 to TRBJ2-3, with TRBD2 matching 10 bases. Germline V gene data show CDR1 as ENHRY and CDR2 as SYGVKD. V lost 8 bases to trimming and J lost 5 bases; unmatched junction nucleotides: 4. The CDR3 spans 13 residues. The CDR3: CAIRAGGGDTQYF. The CDR3 DNA is TGTGCCATCCGAGCGGGAGGGGGAGATACGCAGTATTTT.

The rearrangement uses TRBV18 and TRBJ2-1; perhaps TRBD2 as D (5 bases). Per germline, CDR1 KGHSH and CDR2 LQKENI. The V end lost 5 bases, the J end lost 5 bases, and 25 bases lay between the germline ends. The CDR3 is 18 residues long. CDR3 coding DNA: TGTGCCAGCTCATCGCCGGGGTCGAGGATGGTCGGAGACAATGAGCAGTTCTTC. Translating gives CASSSPGSRMVGDNEQFF.

The genes are TRBV4-1 and TRBJ2-1, with TRBD1 as a possible D gene (5 bases). V was shortened by 0 bases and J by 5 bases, with 11 bases between the two germline ends. The CDR3 runs 15 residues. CDR1 is MGHRA, CDR2 YSYEKL, per germline. CDR3 sequence (DNA): TGCGCCAGCAGCCAAGAAATCCGCAGGGACAATGAGCAGTTCTTC. It encodes CASSQEIRRDNEQFF.

The chain is built from TRBV4-1 and TRBJ2-3, with 7 bases that match TRBD2. The CDR3 is made up of 17 amino acids. J lost 2 bases, V lost 0 bases, and 8 bases had no gene match. CDR1 and CDR2 from the germline V gene are MGHRA and YSYEKL. The CDR3 DNA reads TGCGCCAGCAGCCAAGATCTCACTAGCGAACACACAGATACGCAGTATTTT. Translation gives CASSQDLTSEHTDTQYF.

V and J are TRBV21-1 and TRBJ2-1; TRBD2 is the table's D call and was not checked against the DNA. TRBV21-1 is annotated as a pseudogene. There are 20 residues in the CDR3. CDR3 DNA sequence: TGTGCCAGGCCCCTCGACCTGGGGTTGTTTAGCGGGAGGCTCTACAATGAGCAGTTCTTC. This sequence encodes CARPLDLGLFSGRLYNEQFF.

In its sample, this clone was seen once. The rearrangement links TRBV28 to TRBJ2-1; tentatively, D is TRBD2 (6 bases). This CDR3 contains 15 residues. V was pared by 4 bases and J by 11 bases, with 21 bases between. Germline V gene data show CDR1 as MDHEN and CDR2 as SYDVKM. CDR3: CASSSTGLPFIQQFF. For the CDR3, the DNA is TGTGCCAGCAGTTCCACTGGACTACCGTTCATCCAGCAGTTCTTC.